A selection of T cell receptor beta chains follows, all from one sample in a study of monozygotic twins with inflammatory bowel disease. TCRdb reprocessed the 5' RACE reads and keeps a single row for each CDR3 protein, giving no DNA. The listing records approximately 150,000 distinct CDR3 sequences. The sample consisted of blood. The receptors derive from a human donor with ulcerative colitis or Crohn's disease, or a healthy co-twin of an affected twin (not recorded which). Each CDR3 is given with its conserved first and last residue.

V gene: TRBV11-2
J gene: TRBJ1-1
CDR3 protein: CASSTRAGADTEAFF

V gene: TRBV7-2
J gene: TRBJ2-5
CDR3 protein: CASSLSSAIETQYF

V gene: TRBV24-1
J gene: TRBJ2-1
CDR3 protein: CATSDRGASYNEQFF

V gene: TRBV4-2
J gene: TRBJ2-2
CDR3 protein: CASSQGGSNTGELFF

V gene: TRBV2
J gene: TRBJ2-2
CDR3 protein: CAASTGREAGELFF

V gene: TRBV5-4
J gene: TRBJ1-1
CDR3 protein: CASSIEVQGAEAFF

V gene: TRBV5-1
J gene: TRBJ1-1
CDR3 protein: CASSLGDSREAEAFF

V gene: TRBV10-3
J gene: TRBJ2-7
CDR3 protein: CAISRLLGEQYF

V gene: TRBV20-1
J gene: TRBJ2-7
CDR3 protein: CSARVRQGRNEQYF

V gene: TRBV21-1
J gene: TRBJ1-4
CDR3 protein: CASSKRTINEKLFF

V gene: TRBV25-1
J gene: TRBJ1-2
CDR3 protein: CASSEERQGTRGYTF

V gene: TRBV2
J gene: TRBJ2-3
CDR3 protein: CASRGSTDTQYF

V gene: TRBV18
J gene: TRBJ2-4
CDR3 protein: CASSPTRGKNIQYF

V gene: TRBV24-1
J gene: TRBJ1-5
CDR3 protein: CASSGCNNQPQHF

V gene: TRBV5-4
J gene: TRBJ2-1
CDR3 protein: CASSRGTSLYNEQFF

V gene: TRBV5-1
J gene: TRBJ2-5
CDR3 protein: CASSLEGGMKTQYF

V gene: TRBV28
J gene: TRBJ2-7
CDR3 protein: CASSTGAPAEQYF

V gene: TRBV24-1
J gene: TRBJ2-5
CDR3 protein: CATDRGETQYF

V gene: TRBV12-3/TRBV12-4
J gene: TRBJ1-1
CDR3 protein: CASSLTSGLNTEAFF

V gene: TRBV5-1
J gene: TRBJ1-5
CDR3 protein: CASSLDRENQPQHF

V gene: TRBV27
J gene: TRBJ1-5
CDR3 protein: CASCNAGALGYWPQHF

V gene: TRBV28
J gene: TRBJ1-5
CDR3 protein: CASNRINQPQHF

V gene: TRBV6-1
J gene: TRBJ1-3
CDR3 protein: CASPTSAGNTIYF

V gene: TRBV27
J gene: TRBJ1-5
CDR3 protein: CASAPRETQPQHF

V gene: TRBV20-1
J gene: TRBJ1-1
CDR3 protein: CSAPGIRTGGTEAFF

V gene: TRBV3-1
J gene: TRBJ1-1
CDR3 protein: CASSQGRGPNTEAFF

V gene: TRBV6-5
J gene: TRBJ1-1
CDR3 protein: CASSYGPLEAFF

V gene: TRBV19
J gene: TRBJ1-2
CDR3 protein: CASSREPRSNYGYTF

V gene: TRBV7-6
J gene: TRBJ1-5
CDR3 protein: CASSLDFNQPQHF

V gene: TRBV10-3
J gene: TRBJ2-1
CDR3 protein: CAISAGTSGNNEQFF

V gene: TRBV7-2
J gene: TRBJ2-2
CDR3 protein: CASSPVAGGGGTGELFF

V gene: TRBV7-6
J gene: TRBJ2-1
CDR3 protein: CASSNPRGEQFF

V gene: TRBV5-1
J gene: TRBJ1-5
CDR3 protein: CASRQGSGQPQHF

V gene: TRBV3-1
J gene: TRBJ2-1
CDR3 protein: CASRPIAGSLNEQFF

V gene: TRBV11-2
J gene: TRBJ2-5
CDR3 protein: CASSPRDATETQYF

V gene: TRBV19
J gene: TRBJ2-1
CDR3 protein: CAPRGERMGVMGNEQFF

V gene: TRBV20-1
J gene: TRBJ2-5
CDR3 protein: CSARPSGRGETQYF

V gene: TRBV5-1
J gene: TRBJ2-7
CDR3 protein: CASGPGAVSYEQYF

V gene: TRBV5-1
J gene: TRBJ2-7
CDR3 protein: CASSRGQNEQYF

V gene: TRBV30
J gene: TRBJ1-5
CDR3 protein: CAWSVPGRSSQHF

V gene: TRBV27
J gene: TRBJ2-1
CDR3 protein: CASSMGPYNEQFF

V gene: TRBV4-1
J gene: TRBJ2-5
CDR3 protein: CASSQQTGRGETQYF

V gene: TRBV7-8
J gene: TRBJ2-2
CDR3 protein: CASSSRLAGVTGELFF